What follows describes a single TCR beta chain. Method: immunoSEQ multiplex PCR; TCRdb's copy keeps in-frame clones and lacks some. The sample yields around 12,000 clones, approximately 85% seen once. The data are from a study of blood T cell repertoires in COVID-19. This CDR3 has 15 residues. Germline assignment: CDR1 MDHEN and CDR2 SYDVKM. V lost 1 base and J 3 bases, leaving 12 bases between the germline ends. The specimen was peripheral blood. The receptor's source is a human donor in a cohort sampled during active COVID-19. The chain is built from TRBV28 and TRBJ1-2; D unclear. CDR3 sequence (DNA): TGTGCCAGCAGTTTATCGAGTGCGGGCCACTATGGCTACACCTTC. It is translated as CASSLSSAGHYGYTF.